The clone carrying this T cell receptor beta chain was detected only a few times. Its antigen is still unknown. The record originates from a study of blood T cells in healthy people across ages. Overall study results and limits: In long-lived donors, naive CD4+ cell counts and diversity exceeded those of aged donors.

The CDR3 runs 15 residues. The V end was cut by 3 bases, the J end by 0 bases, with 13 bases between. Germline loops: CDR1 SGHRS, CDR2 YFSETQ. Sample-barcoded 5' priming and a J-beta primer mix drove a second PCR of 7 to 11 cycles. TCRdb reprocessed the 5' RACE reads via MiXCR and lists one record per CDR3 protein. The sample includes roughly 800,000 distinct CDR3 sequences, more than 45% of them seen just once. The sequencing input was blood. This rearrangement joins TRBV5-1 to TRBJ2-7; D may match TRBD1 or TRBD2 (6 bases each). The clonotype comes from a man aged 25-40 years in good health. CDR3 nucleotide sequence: TGCGCCAGCAGCTGGGGGGCCGGGGGCTCCTACGAGCAGTACTTC. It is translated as CASSWGAGGSYEQYF. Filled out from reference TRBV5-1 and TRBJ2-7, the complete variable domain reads KAGVTQTPRYLIKTRGQQVTLSCSPISGHRSVSWYQQTPGQGLQFLFEYFSETQRNKGNFPGRFSGRQFSNSRSEMNVSTLELGDSALYLCASSWGAGGSYEQYFGPGTRLTVT.